The clone carrying this T cell receptor beta chain was detected only a few times. Its antigen is not known. The source of the sample is a study of human T cells and chemical hapten exposure. Notes on the study in general: Significantly more large CDR3 similarity clusters arose among expanded TCRs than among controls.

How the authors handled the data: There were a median of approximately 100,000 TCRs per sample, with a range from roughly 23,224 to 750,000. Each CDR3 protein is one row after TCRdb ran MiXCR on the RACE reads. TCRdb's processing, not the authors', yielded these V and J calls. The sample contains just over 350,000 distinct CDR3 sequences, about 6% of which appear only once. The time point here: patch test 2, 6 weeks after DPC sensitization. As for treatment: therapeutic diphenylcyclopropenone sensitization with weekly scalp DPC. Sample donors consisted of patients with alopecia, aged 18 to 70 years, who were suitable for DPC. CDR3 length: 16 amino acids. CDR1 and CDR2 (germline): MNHEY, SVGEGT. V lost 9 bases, J lost 1 base, and 19 bases lay in between.

The TCR comes from a woman between 18 and 29 years old with alopecia areata. Some clones in this sample may be carry-over from other donors' samples. The rearrangement joins TRBV6-2 or TRBV6-3 to TRBJ2-4; D is unresolved. Material: whole blood, obtained in connection with sensitization to the hapten diphenylcyclopropenone (DPC). The CDR3 loop is CASSGSGSVAKNIQYF. The CDR3, as DNA: TGTGCCAGTAGTGGGTCCGGGTCGGTGGCCAAAAACATTCAGTACTTC.